Listed below are T cell receptor beta chains from one sample, sequenced in a study of shared clonotypes between healthy human individuals. Repertoires were generated with immunoSEQ multiplex PCR, while TCRdb's copy carries only in-frame clones and drops some. The table includes around 2.1 million clones, 90% to 97% detected once. Sequencing used naive CD4+ T cells sorted from blood. Receptors originate from a man aged 18 to 30 in good health. The CDR3 runs from the conserved cysteine through the conserved F or W. The order of the fields is J gene, D gene, V gene, clone size, CDR3 DNA, CDR3 protein. A D gene is named only where the DNA matches it firmly. For some rows the clone size is stated as once, few or many, or as a class when expanded; others skip it.

J gene: TRBJ2-5
D gene: NA
V gene: TRBV6-6
clone size: NA
CDR3 DNA: TGTGCCAGCAGTCCGAGCCAAGAGACCCAGTACTTC
CDR3 protein: CASSPSQETQYF

J gene: TRBJ1-1
D gene: NA
V gene: TRBV19
clone size: once
CDR3 DNA: TGTGCCAGTAGGAGTTTCTTTGGCGGCACTGAAGCTTTCTTT
CDR3 protein: CASRSFFGGTEAFF

J gene: TRBJ1-1
D gene: NA
V gene: TRBV6-6
clone size: NA
CDR3 DNA: TGTGCCAGCAGTTACTCGAATGGGTATGAAGCTTTCTTT
CDR3 protein: CASSYSNGYEAFF

J gene: TRBJ2-1
D gene: TRBD1
V gene: TRBV4-1
clone size: NA
CDR3 DNA: TGCGCCAGCAGCCAAAGGGACAGCAATGAGCAGTTCTTC
CDR3 protein: CASSQRDSNEQFF

J gene: TRBJ2-2
D gene: NA
V gene: TRBV5-4
clone size: NA
CDR3 DNA: TGTGCCAGCAGCGCAGGCACAGGAATATCGACCGGGGAGCTGTTTTTT
CDR3 protein: CASSAGTGISTGELFF

J gene: TRBJ2-3
D gene: NA
V gene: TRBV19
clone size: NA
CDR3 DNA: TGTGCCAGTAGTATCAGTTGGCGGAACACAGATACGCAGTATTTT
CDR3 protein: CASSISWRNTDTQYF

J gene: TRBJ2-3
D gene: NA
V gene: TRBV25-1
clone size: NA
CDR3 DNA: TGTGCCAGCAGTGAATTGGCCCAGGGGACAGATACGCAGTATTTT
CDR3 protein: CASSELAQGTDTQYF

J gene: TRBJ2-6
D gene: NA
V gene: TRBV6-1
clone size: NA
CDR3 DNA: TGTGCCAGCAACCGACAGGCCTCTGGGGCCAACGTCCTGACTTTC
CDR3 protein: CASNRQASGANVLTF

J gene: TRBJ1-2
D gene: NA
V gene: TRBV29-1
clone size: NA
CDR3 DNA: TGCAGCGTTGACCCTCTCGGAGGACGGATTTATGGCTACACCTTC
CDR3 protein: CSVDPLGGRIYGYTF

J gene: TRBJ2-3
D gene: NA
V gene: TRBV30
clone size: once
CDR3 DNA: TGTGCCTGGAGATCAGGGGCGGGCACAGATACGCAGTATTTT
CDR3 protein: CAWRSGAGTDTQYF

J gene: TRBJ2-5
D gene: NA
V gene: TRBV12-2
clone size: once
CDR3 DNA: TGTGCAAGTCGTGGGGCCGGGGGGCGTTCAGAGACCCAGTACTTC
CDR3 protein: CASRGAGGRSETQYF

J gene: TRBJ2-6
D gene: TRBD1
V gene: TRBV18
clone size: NA
CDR3 DNA: TGTGCCAGCTCACCACAGGGGGCGGGGGCCAACGTCCTGACTTTC
CDR3 protein: CASSPQGAGANVLTF

J gene: TRBJ1-1
D gene: NA
V gene: TRBV6-5
clone size: NA
CDR3 DNA: TGTGCCAGCGGGAGGGCGGACACTGAAGCTTTCTTT
CDR3 protein: CASGRADTEAFF

J gene: TRBJ2-3
D gene: NA
V gene: TRBV7-2
clone size: NA
CDR3 DNA: TGTGCCAGCAGCGCCCAGGGTGTCTCAGATACGCAGTATTTT
CDR3 protein: CASSAQGVSDTQYF

J gene: TRBJ2-5
D gene: NA
V gene: TRBV5-1
clone size: NA
CDR3 DNA: TGCGCCAGCAGCACGGGAGTCGGGGAGACCCAGTACTTC
CDR3 protein: CASSTGVGETQYF

J gene: TRBJ1-4
D gene: TRBD1
V gene: TRBV30
clone size: NA
CDR3 DNA: TGTGCCTGGAGGCACCGGGACAGGAATGAAAAACTGTTTTTT
CDR3 protein: CAWRHRDRNEKLFF

J gene: TRBJ2-1
D gene: TRBD1
V gene: TRBV27
clone size: NA
CDR3 DNA: TGTGCCAGCAGGGGGGGACAGGGGGCCTTGGGTGAGCAGTTCTTC
CDR3 protein: CASRGGQGALGEQFF

J gene: TRBJ2-1
D gene: TRBD2
V gene: TRBV11-2
clone size: NA
CDR3 DNA: TGTGCCAGCAGCTTAATTAGCGGGAGGGACAATGAGCAGTTCTTC
CDR3 protein: CASSLISGRDNEQFF

J gene: TRBJ2-7
D gene: NA
V gene: TRBV19
clone size: NA
CDR3 DNA: TGTGCCAGTATCCCCCCGCGGGAAGACAGGGCCGTATACGAGCAGTACTTC
CDR3 protein: CASIPPREDRAVYEQYF

J gene: TRBJ2-7
D gene: NA
V gene: TRBV7-2
clone size: NA
CDR3 DNA: TGTGCCAGCAGCTTAGAGGCGGGCTCTCCCTACGAGCAGTACTTC
CDR3 protein: CASSLEAGSPYEQYF

J gene: TRBJ1-2
D gene: NA
V gene: TRBV7-9
clone size: NA
CDR3 DNA: TGTGCCAGCAGCTTAGCGCATCCCAGAGCTAACTATGGCTACACCTTC
CDR3 protein: CASSLAHPRANYGYTF

J gene: TRBJ1-2
D gene: NA
V gene: TRBV2
clone size: NA
CDR3 DNA: TGTGCCAGCATCCTATGGGGTGGCTACACCTTC
CDR3 protein: CASILWGGYTF

J gene: TRBJ2-7
D gene: NA
V gene: TRBV29-1
clone size: NA
CDR3 DNA: TGCAGCGCTGGGGCAGGGGACATCTCCTACGAGCAGTACTTC
CDR3 protein: CSAGAGDISYEQYF

J gene: TRBJ2-7
D gene: TRBD2
V gene: TRBV7-2
clone size: NA
CDR3 DNA: TGTGCCAGCAGCTTAGCAGGGACTAGCGGGGCGTACGAGCAGTACTTC
CDR3 protein: CASSLAGTSGAYEQYF

J gene: TRBJ1-2
D gene: NA
V gene: TRBV18
clone size: NA
CDR3 DNA: TGTGCCAGCTCACTGACAGCGAACTATGGCTACACCTTC
CDR3 protein: CASSLTANYGYTF

J gene: TRBJ2-5
D gene: NA
V gene: TRBV18
clone size: NA
CDR3 DNA: TGTGCCAGCTCACCACTCCCCAACTTGCTGGAGACCCAGTACTTC
CDR3 protein: CASSPLPNLLETQYF

J gene: TRBJ1-1
D gene: NA
V gene: TRBV19
clone size: NA
CDR3 DNA: TGTGCCAGTAGTCAGAGGGAGAGTGAAGCTTTCTTT
CDR3 protein: CASSQRESEAFF

J gene: TRBJ1-6
D gene: NA
V gene: TRBV6-6
clone size: NA
CDR3 DNA: TGTGCCAGCAGTTACGCCTACAGGGAGGGAAATTCACCCCTCCACTTT
CDR3 protein: CASSYAYREGNSPLHF

J gene: TRBJ2-7
D gene: NA
V gene: TRBV10-3
clone size: NA
CDR3 DNA: TGTGCCATCAGTGAGTTGGGACTTGCCTACGAGCAGTACTTC
CDR3 protein: CAISELGLAYEQYF

J gene: TRBJ2-1
D gene: NA
V gene: TRBV2
clone size: NA
CDR3 DNA: TGTGCCAGCAGTGAACTAGCGCCGGATGAGCAGTTCTTC
CDR3 protein: CASSELAPDEQFF

J gene: TRBJ2-1
D gene: TRBD1
V gene: TRBV7-2
clone size: NA
CDR3 DNA: TGTGCCAGCAGCCCGGGACAGCCCCCCAATGAGCAGTTCTTC
CDR3 protein: CASSPGQPPNEQFF

J gene: TRBJ1-2
D gene: NA
V gene: TRBV27
clone size: NA
CDR3 DNA: TGTGCCAGCAGTTTAACGACAGCATCCAACTATGGCTACACCTTC
CDR3 protein: CASSLTTASNYGYTF

J gene: TRBJ1-5
D gene: TRBD1
V gene: TRBV19
clone size: NA
CDR3 DNA: TGTGCCAGTAGTGTCGACCCGGACAGGGGAGGGAGGAATCAGCCCCAGCATTTT
CDR3 protein: CASSVDPDRGGRNQPQHF

J gene: TRBJ2-2
D gene: NA
V gene: TRBV4-2
clone size: NA
CDR3 DNA: TGTGCCAGCAGCCAAGACTATCAGGTGTCGAACACCGGGGAGCTGTTTTTT
CDR3 protein: CASSQDYQVSNTGELFF

J gene: TRBJ2-3
D gene: NA
V gene: TRBV11-2
clone size: NA
CDR3 DNA: TGTGCCAGCAGCTTAGTGGCATCTAGCACAGATACGCAGTATTTT
CDR3 protein: CASSLVASSTDTQYF

J gene: TRBJ2-7
D gene: TRBD1
V gene: TRBV6-6
clone size: NA
CDR3 DNA: TGTGCCAGCAGTACGACAGGGGACTCCTACGAGCAGTACTTC
CDR3 protein: CASSTTGDSYEQYF

J gene: TRBJ2-3
D gene: NA
V gene: TRBV20-1
clone size: NA
CDR3 DNA: TGCAGCGGGGGAAGCACAGATACGCAGTATTTT
CDR3 protein: CSGGSTDTQYF

J gene: TRBJ2-1
D gene: NA
V gene: TRBV5-1
clone size: once
CDR3 DNA: TGCGCCAGCAGCGGGACGGTATACAATGAGCAGTTCTTC
CDR3 protein: CASSGTVYNEQFF

J gene: TRBJ1-4
D gene: NA
V gene: TRBV7-9
clone size: NA
CDR3 DNA: TGTGCCAGCAGCCTTTCAGAAGTTCCTAATGAAAAACTGTTTTTT
CDR3 protein: CASSLSEVPNEKLFF

J gene: TRBJ2-2
D gene: TRBD1
V gene: TRBV5-1
clone size: once
CDR3 DNA: TGCGCCAGCAGCTGGAGTGCCAGGGGGAGCACCGGGGAGCTGTTTTTT
CDR3 protein: CASSWSARGSTGELFF

J gene: TRBJ1-1
D gene: NA
V gene: TRBV18
clone size: NA
CDR3 DNA: TGTGCCAGCTCCCTTTTCGCGAACACTGAAGCTTTCTTT
CDR3 protein: CASSLFANTEAFF

J gene: TRBJ1-1
D gene: NA
V gene: TRBV6-5
clone size: once
CDR3 DNA: TGTGCCAGCAGTTCAGGCTCGGAGGGGAACACTGAAGCTTTCTTT
CDR3 protein: CASSSGSEGNTEAFF

J gene: TRBJ2-5
D gene: NA
V gene: TRBV29-1
clone size: NA
CDR3 DNA: TGCAGCGTTAAGCAGGTTTTGGTGGGGGGAGAGACCCAGTACTTC
CDR3 protein: CSVKQVLVGGETQYF

J gene: TRBJ1-4
D gene: TRBD1
V gene: TRBV5-1
clone size: NA
CDR3 DNA: TGCGCCAGCAGCTTGGGCCAGGGGGCTGGTAATGAAAAACTGTTTTTT
CDR3 protein: CASSLGQGAGNEKLFF

J gene: TRBJ2-5
D gene: TRBD2
V gene: TRBV4-1
clone size: NA
CDR3 DNA: TGCGCCAGCAGCCCCGGAGGTATCGGGGGGGCCTTTCAAGAGACCCAGTACTTC
CDR3 protein: CASSPGGIGGAFQETQYF

J gene: TRBJ2-2
D gene: NA
V gene: TRBV5-1
clone size: NA
CDR3 DNA: TGCGCCAGCAAATACAGAGACACCGGGGAGCTGTTTTTT
CDR3 protein: CASKYRDTGELFF

J gene: TRBJ2-6
D gene: NA
V gene: TRBV6-1
clone size: NA
CDR3 DNA: TGTGCCAGCAGCCCCGGAGAAGCTGGGGCCAACGCCCTGACTTTC
CDR3 protein: CASSPGEAGANALTF

J gene: TRBJ1-2
D gene: TRBD1
V gene: TRBV18
clone size: NA
CDR3 DNA: TGTGCCAGCTCAACAGGGGGCGCGGGCTATGGCTACACCTTC
CDR3 protein: CASSTGGAGYGYTF

J gene: TRBJ1-1
D gene: NA
V gene: TRBV6-1
clone size: NA
CDR3 DNA: TGTGCCAGCAGCAAACGGGGGAGCCCTAATGAAGCTTTCTTT
CDR3 protein: CASSKRGSPNEAFF

J gene: TRBJ1-1
D gene: NA
V gene: TRBV19
clone size: NA
CDR3 DNA: TGTGCCAGTAGTACCGACACCTGGAACACTGAAGCTTTCTTT
CDR3 protein: CASSTDTWNTEAFF

J gene: TRBJ2-3
D gene: TRBD2
V gene: TRBV5-4
clone size: NA
CDR3 DNA: TGTGCCAGCAGCTTACTAGCGGGCCAGAGCACAGATACGCAGTATTTT
CDR3 protein: CASSLLAGQSTDTQYF

J gene: TRBJ1-2
D gene: TRBD1
V gene: TRBV28
clone size: NA
CDR3 DNA: TGTGCCAGCAGTTCATACCGAGACAGGGATAAAAACTATGGCTACACCTTC
CDR3 protein: CASSSYRDRDKNYGYTF

J gene: TRBJ1-4
D gene: NA
V gene: TRBV6-5
clone size: NA
CDR3 DNA: TGTGCCAGCAGTCCCCCCCCTCCAACTAATGAAAAACTGTTTTTT
CDR3 protein: CASSPPPPTNEKLFF

J gene: TRBJ1-5
D gene: NA
V gene: TRBV27
clone size: NA
CDR3 DNA: TGTGCCAGCAGTTTTGACGGGGTCGGGGGTCAGCCCCAGCATTTT
CDR3 protein: CASSFDGVGGQPQHF